This is a list of T cell receptor beta chains from one sample in a study of blood T cell repertoires in COVID-19. Here immunoSEQ multiplex PCR was the method, and the copy in TCRdb shows in-frame clones only, minus some. The table includes approximately 47,000 clones, more than 70% detected once. Sequenced: peripheral blood. The receptors derive from a woman in her fifties or sixties with acute or convalescent COVID-19. Both conserved end residues are part of each CDR3. A D gene is named only where the DNA matches it firmly. Size values are once, few and many counts, or a class for expanded clones, and some rows have none.

J	V	size	D	CDR3	DNA
TRBJ2-2	TRBV6-1	-	TRBD1	CASSVDTGGANTGELFF	TGTGCCAGCAGTGTCGACACAGGGGGCGCGAACACCGGGGAGCTGTTTTTT
TRBJ2-5	TRBV5-8	-	TRBD2	CASSLSGGEETQYF	TGTGCCAGCAGCTTGTCCGGGGGGGAAGAGACCCAGTACTTC
TRBJ1-5	TRBV19	once	TRBD1	CASSIGQGGNQPQHF	TGTGCCAGTAGTATCGGACAGGGTGGCAATCAGCCCCAGCATTTT
TRBJ2-1	TRBV19	-	TRBD2	CASSMGGGASYNEQFF	TGTGCCAGTAGTATGGGCGGGGGGGCTTCCTACAATGAGCAGTTCTTC
TRBJ2-1	TRBV28	-	TRBD1	CASSTDLPGQRRGEQFF	TGTGCCAGCAGCACAGATCTTCCGGGACAGAGAAGAGGTGAGCAGTTCTTC
TRBJ1-3	TRBV6-5	-	TRBD1	CASSYSDRAGNTIYF	TGTGCCAGCAGTTATTCGGACAGGGCTGGAAACACCATATATTTT
TRBJ2-1	TRBV6-5	-	TRBD2	CASSMGLAVNEQFF	TGTGCCAGCAGTATGGGACTAGCGGTCAATGAGCAGTTCTTC
TRBJ2-7	TRBV2	-	TRBD1	CASSGQGKEQYF	TGTGCCAGCAGTGGACAGGGCAAAGAGCAGTACTTC
TRBJ2-2	TRBV27	-	TRBD2	CASSLVGTSGTGELFF	TGTGCCAGCAGTTTAGTAGGGACTAGCGGGACCGGGGAGCTGTTTTTT
TRBJ1-4	TRBV10-2	-	TRBD1	CASSDGTGGNNEKLFF	TGCGCCAGCAGTGATGGGACAGGGGGAAATAATGAAAAACTGTTTTTT
TRBJ1-1	TRBV7-3	-	-	CASSLGRGQGAAFF	TGTGCCAGCAGCTTGGGACGGGGACAAGGAGCGGCTTTCTTT
TRBJ2-6	TRBV5-1	-	-	CASSSQFSGANVLTF	TGCGCCAGCAGCTCACAGTTTTCCGGGGCCAACGTCCTGACTTTC
TRBJ1-1	TRBV28	-	TRBD1	CASSRGQANTEAFF	TGTGCCAGCAGTAGGGGACAGGCGAACACTGAAGCTTTCTTT
TRBJ1-1	TRBV30	-	-	CAWYLLTRGTEAFF	TGTGCCTGGTACCTACTAACTCGGGGCACTGAAGCTTTCTTT
TRBJ1-2	TRBV5-1	-	-	CASSAGQGNNYGYTF	TGCGCCAGCAGCGCTGGGCAGGGAAATAACTATGGCTACACCTTC
TRBJ2-5	TRBV6-5	-	TRBD2	CAARIGVRGGETQYF	TGTGCCGCTAGAATCGGGGTCCGGGGGGGCGAGACCCAGTACTTC
TRBJ2-7	TRBV10-3	-	TRBD2	CAISALAGAEQYF	TGTGCCATCAGTGCACTAGCGGGAGCCGAGCAGTACTTC
TRBJ2-7	TRBV11-3	-	TRBD2	CASSLNGGRGGSYEQYF	TGTGCCAGCAGCTTAAACGGCGGGAGAGGAGGGTCCTACGAGCAGTACTTC